This T cell receptor beta chain was profiled in a study of beta chain features in type 1 diabetes. Study outcomes and limitations: HLA influence on TCRB rearrangement stayed unresolved here.

What was sequenced were expressed TCRB transcripts, since all of the isolated RNA had been reverse transcribed. Sequencing used immunoSEQ multiplex PCR; TCRdb keeps in-frame clones, though not all of them. Of fewer than 900,000 clones listed, roughly 15% are singletons. One heparinised blood draw averaging approximately 120 mL was given by each donor. In the case of this clone: No antigen is known for it.

V was pared by 6 bases and J by 3 bases, with 18 bases between. Germline V gives CDR1 LNHNV, CDR2 YYDKDF (reference sequence). The CDR3 has 15 amino acids. This TCR was sampled from a woman between 18 and 29 years old in good health. The sequencing sample was made of naive CD4+ T cells from blood. The chain is built from TRBV15 and TRBJ2-7, with a tentative D call TRBD1 (6 bases). CDR3 nucleotide sequence: TGTGCCACCAGACACAACATCGGGACAATCTACGAGCAGTACTTC. Translating gives CATRHNIGTIYEQYF.